This section outlines one T cell receptor beta chain sequence together with its context. Antigen: not known. CDR1 is MNHEY, CDR2 SVGAGI, per germline. This CDR3 is 14 amino acids long. Trimming took 0 bases from V and 6 from J; bases not matched to a gene: 0. This sample was included in a study of post-analysis software for immune sequencing data. Points from the study as a whole: When patients were compared with controls, a handful of TRBV segments were more frequent, TRBV5-6, TRBV5-1 and TRBV20-1 among them. Multiple sclerosis patients had significantly lower normalized Chao1 diversity than controls.

Every TCR beta cDNA library bore unique molecular identifiers. TCRdb reprocessed the PCR reads with MiXCR, giving one entry per CDR3 protein. The table lists approximately 440,000 distinct CDR3 sequences, approximately 45% of them singletons. This TCR was recovered from a girl aged 5 to 17 with multiple sclerosis. This chain connects TRBV6-5 to TRBJ2-7; TRBD2 aligns across 12 bases. The sequenced sample was blood. The CDR3 DNA reads as TGTGCCAGCAGTTACTCGACTAGCGGGAGCGAGCAGTACTTC. Residues: CASSYSTSGSEQYF.